The clone carrying this T cell receptor beta chain is labeled medium-sized. Its antigen is not identified. The germline gene is not matched at one end of the junction; a read error may be the cause. TCRdb passed the RT-PCR reads through MiXCR, listing each CDR3 protein once. The table includes about 780,000 distinct CDR3 sequences, around 20% detected once. This sample was included in a study of response to subunit inactivated influenza vaccine. Points from the study as a whole: Authors suggested few new T cells are recruited by each seasonal influenza vaccination.

The CDR3 contains 12 residues. The gene calls are TRBV12-3 or TRBV12-4 and TRBJ2-7, with TRBD2 matching over 12 bases. The sequence was collected from a man aged 45 to 65 who received an inactivated influenza vaccine. This material consisted of PBMCs from blood, taken 5 days after vaccination. This CDR3 is CASSSGLAGYDF. DNA for the CDR3: TGTGCCAGCAGCTCGGGACTAGCGGGTTACGACTTC.